This entry lists 9 T cell receptor beta chains sequenced from one sample in a study of spatial heterogeneity in lung cancer. TCRdb used MiXCR to reprocess the 5' RACE reads, holding one entry per CDR3 protein. The table includes fewer than 7,500 distinct CDR3 sequences, 19% detected once. Time point described: sample taken at primary tumor resection. Frozen PBMC, nontumor lung or tumor provided whole RNA, which was sequenced unsorted. The material sequenced was PBMCs, taken at surgery. The receptors were sampled from a female donor with early-stage non-small cell lung cancer.

This chain connects TRBV12-3 or TRBV12-4 to TRBJ1-2, with D tentatively TRBD1 (5 bases). V was pared by 6 bases and J by 3 bases, with 14 bases between. The CDR3 sequence is 14 residues long. CDR3 DNA sequence: TGTGCCAGCAGCCAAAGACAGATCTACTATGGCTACACCTTC. Translation gives CASSQRQIYYGYTF.

The genes are TRBV10-3 and TRBJ1-4, with D hard to call. The CDR3 loop spans 15 amino acids. Trimming removed 4 bases at V and 5 bases at J, with 14 bases between. Germline assignment: CDR1 ENHRY and CDR2 SYGVKD. CDR3 protein: CAISGDFQLNEKLFF. For the CDR3, the DNA is TGTGCCATCAGTGGGGATTTTCAACTGAATGAAAAACTGTTTTTT.

This clonotype is judged medium-sized (0.01 to 0.1%). The V and J genes are TRBV29-1 and TRBJ2-3; D could derive from TRBD1 or TRBD2 (5 bases each). Trimming pared 6 bases from V and 1 base from J, leaving 11 bases between. The CDR3 contains 13 residues. CDR1 is SQVTM, CDR2 ANQGSEA, per germline. The CDR3 DNA is TGCAGCGTAGACCGAGGGGGCACAGATACGCAGTATTTT. The encoded protein is CSVDRGGTDTQYF.

This sequence joins TRBV28 and TRBJ1-1; 8 bases agree with TRBD1. There are 17 residues in the CDR3. The junction had 8 bases not matched to a gene; V was cut back by 2 bases and J by 0 bases. Looked up from germline, CDR1 is MDHEN and CDR2 is SYDVKM. This chain's CDR3 is CASSLVRDRWLNTEAFF. The CDR3 nucleotides read TGTGCCAGCAGTTTAGTTAGGGACAGGTGGTTGAACACTGAAGCTTTCTTT.

This clonotype was counted ten times or more. The rearrangement uses TRBV5-4 and TRBJ2-5; D is possibly TRBD2 (6 bases). The length of the CDR3 is 15 residues. Trimming left V 0 bases short and J 5 bases short, with 14 bases between. Per germline, CDR1 SGHNT and CDR2 YYREEE (reference sequence). The CDR3 spells CASSLGTMVLETQYF. CDR3 in DNA: TGTGCCAGCAGCTTGGGGACTATGGTGCTGGAGACCCAGTACTTC. Based on the CDR3 plus reference TRBV5-4 and TRBJ2-5, the full variable domain is ETGVTQSPTHLIKTRGQQVTLRCSSQSGHNTVSWYQQALGQGPQFIFQYYREEENGRGNFPPRFSGLQFPNYSSELNVNALELDDSALYLCASSLGTMVLETQYFGPGTRLLVL.

The chain is built from TRBV7-2 and TRBJ1-2; TRBD1 might be the D (6 bases). Trimming removed 5 bases at V and 4 bases at J, with 14 bases between. The CDR3 runs to 14 residues. Germline assignment: CDR1 SGHTA and CDR2 FQGNSA. The CDR3 loop reads CASSRTGASYGYTF. CDR3 nucleotide sequence: TGTGCCAGCAGCCGAACGGGGGCGAGCTATGGCTACACCTTC.

The chain combines TRBV5-1 with TRBJ1-2, with a possible D match to TRBD1 (5 bases). Trimming left V 0 bases short and J 2 bases short, with 8 bases between. Germline CDR1 and CDR2: SGHRS and YFSETQ. The CDR3 extends over 14 amino acids. CDR3 in amino acids: CASSLEPGNYGYTF. As DNA, the CDR3 is TGCGCCAGCAGCTTGGAGCCAGGGAACTATGGCTACACCTTC.

This rearrangement joins TRBV28 to TRBJ2-7; weak D call: TRBD1 (5 bases). The V end was cut by 6 bases, the J end by 4 bases, with 16 bases between. The germline CDR1 and CDR2 sequences are MDHEN and SYDVKM. The CDR3 is 14 amino acids. CDR3 sequence (DNA): TGTGCCAGCAGCCTTATGGGTGGGGCGTACGAGCAGTACTTC. It specifies CASSLMGGAYEQYF.

At least ten counts were recorded for this clonotype. The chain recombines TRBV2 with TRBJ2-3, with D perhaps matching TRBD1 (6 bases). CDR3 length equals 14 residues. The V end lost 4 bases, the J end lost 4 bases, and 12 bases lay between the germline ends. CDR1 is SNHLY and CDR2 is FYNNEI in the germline V gene. CDR3 in amino acids: CASSGGRVADTQYF. CDR3 DNA: TGTGCCAGCAGTGGGGGGCGGGTAGCAGATACGCAGTATTTT.